These 26 T cell receptor beta chains came from one sample sequenced in a study of shared clonotypes between healthy human individuals (dated by TCRdb to about 2020). Library method: the immunoSEQ multiplex PCR assay. Imported from immuneACCESS, the table was reduced by TCRdb to in-frame sequences with V and J called. These copies leave out some clones; in studies compared against another copy, an unresolved V gene accounts for under half, and the cause of the remainder is not known. Present in this sample are roughly 2 million clones, almost 96% of which were seen just once. Jointly, the top ten make up roughly 0.13% of the sample. The sequenced material came from naive CD4+ T cells sorted from blood. The cell subset or site label, as the study defines it: CD45RA+ positively selected. The receptors derive from a man younger than 35 in good health.

The chain is built from TRBV6-1 and TRBJ1-1; TRBD1 matches 8 bases. The CDR3 totals 15 residues. From germline, CDR1 is MNHNS and CDR2 SASEGT. The ends lost 7 bases at V and 0 bases at J; junction bases unmatched: 7. CDR3 residues: CASTWTGNMNTEAFF. The CDR3, as DNA: TGTGCCAGCACCTGGACAGGGAATATGAACACTGAAGCTTTCTTT.

J is TRBJ2-2 and V is TRBV18; 9 bases align to TRBD2. V trimming: 2 bases; J trimming: 5 bases; junction bases outside the gene matches: 12. Per the germline V gene, CDR1 is KGHSH and CDR2 is LQKENI. The CDR3 is 18 amino acids. The CDR3 nucleotides are TGTGCCAGCTCACCATCGGAAGCGGGGGGCTGGGGAACCGGGGAGCTGTTTTTT. Its protein is CASSPSEAGGWGTGELFF.

The CDR3 loop is CASSVETGRKTFF. DNA of the CDR3: TGTGCCAGCAGCGTAGAAACAGGGAGGAAAACTTTCTTT. This chain links TRBV9 with TRBJ1-1; D is perhaps TRBD1 (6 bases). The germline V gene encodes CDR1 SGDLS and CDR2 YYNGEE. The CDR3 is made up of 13 amino acids. With 0 bases removed from V and 12 bases from J, the gap between germline ends came to 15 bases.

The chain links TRBV9 to TRBJ2-2; D unresolved. CDR1 is SGDLS, CDR2 YYNGEE, per germline. This CDR3 has 14 residues. The V end lost 4 bases, the J end lost 4 bases, and 11 bases lay between the germline ends. The CDR3, as DNA: TGTGCCAGCAGCCCCCAAGTAAGCACCGGGGAGCTGTTTTTT. This sequence encodes CASSPQVSTGELFF.

CDR3 residues: CASSARGRYGYTF. The CDR3 nucleotides read TGTGCCAGCAGCGCACGGGGCCGATATGGCTACACCTTC. The rearrangement links TRBV13 to TRBJ1-2; tentatively, D is TRBD1 (5 bases). CDR3 length: 13 residues. CDR1 is PRHDT, CDR2 FYEKMQ, per germline (reference sequence). V lost 5 bases and J 5 bases, leaving 12 bases between the germline ends.

This chain links TRBV15 with TRBJ1-2; TRBD1 agrees at 7 bases. Per the germline V gene, CDR1 is LNHNV and CDR2 is YYDKDF (reference sequence). This CDR3 region has 15 residues. The V and J ends lost 2 bases and 4 bases, in that order; junction bases with no gene match: 7. The DNA of the CDR3 is TGTGCCACCAGCAGAACTTTACAGGGGCCCTATGGCTACACCTTC. This translates into CATSRTLQGPYGYTF.

This clone was seen a single time. The chain combines TRBV7-2 with TRBJ2-7; D is ambiguous. This CDR3 region has 14 residues. Germline values: CDR1 SGHTA, CDR2 FQGNSA. The ends were cut back, 1 base at V and 4 bases at J, with 11 bases in the middle. The CDR3: CASSLGSGRYEQYF. The CDR3, as DNA: TGTGCCAGCAGCTTAGGTTCAGGTCGGTACGAGCAGTACTTC.

J is TRBJ2-7 and V is TRBV10-3, with 9 bases lining up with TRBD2. Trimming cost V 3 bases and J 2 bases; bases outside gene matches: 5. This CDR3 has 15 amino acids. Germline CDR1 reads ENHRY; CDR2 reads SYGVKD. CDR3 in DNA: TGTGCCATCAGTGACTCGACTAGCGGACCCTACGAGCAGTACTTC. Translating it yields CAISDSTSGPYEQYF.

The chain couples TRBV18 to TRBJ1-4; 7 bases are a match to TRBD1. Germline V lookup: CDR1 KGHSH, CDR2 LQKENI. This CDR3 is 19 amino acids long. With V trimmed by 6 bases and J by 0 bases, 16 bases remained unmatched. DNA for the CDR3: TGTGCCAGCTCCACATTGACAGGGAGCGCACACACAACTAATGAAAAACTGTTTTTT. This encodes CASSTLTGSAHTTNEKLFF. The full variable domain, with the rest looked up from reference TRBV18 and TRBJ1-4, is NAGVMQNPRHLVRRRGQEARLRCSPMKGHSHVYWYRQLPEEGLKFMVYLQKENIIDESGMPKERFSAEFPKEGPSILRIQQVVRGDSAAYFCASSTLTGSAHTTNEKLFFGSGTQLSVL.

The V and J genes are TRBV5-1 and TRBJ1-2; the match to TRBD1 covers 8 bases. The junction had 9 bases not matched to a gene; V was cut back by 4 bases and J by 7 bases. The CDR3 is 14 amino acids. CDR1 and CDR2 from the germline V gene are SGHRS and YFSETQ. CDR3: CASSPSGGAGGYTF. The CDR3 DNA sequence: TGCGCCAGCAGCCCTTCAGGGGGCGCGGGTGGCTACACCTTC. Supplemented by reference TRBV5-1 and TRBJ1-2, the full variable domain reads KAGVTQTPRYLIKTRGQQVTLSCSPISGHRSVSWYQQTPGQGLQFLFEYFSETQRNKGNFPGRFSGRQFSNSRSEMNVSTLELGDSALYLCASSPSGGAGGYTFGSGTRLTVV.

The genes are TRBV11-2 and TRBJ2-1, with a tentative D call TRBD2 (5 bases). The germline V and J ends were trimmed by 6 bases and 8 bases, with 14 bases remaining between them. Per germline, CDR1 SGHAT and CDR2 FQNNGV. This CDR3 has 13 residues. The CDR3 here is CASSLSREYEQFF. CDR3 nucleotide sequence: TGTGCCAGCAGTCTCAGCCGGGAATATGAGCAGTTCTTC.

With respect to this clone: At the DNA level, this CDR3 is encoded by other sequences in the same sample as well. The V gene is TRBV7-2, the J gene TRBJ1-2; no definite D call. V lost 0 bases, J lost 6 bases, and 8 bases lay in between. Germline V CDR1 and CDR2: SGHTA, FQGNSA. The CDR3 is made up of 13 amino acids. CDR3 DNA: TGTGCCAGCAGCTTAGCAGGTGTTGATGGCTACACCTTC. It translates to CASSLAGVDGYTF.

As for this clone: The sample has other DNA sequences that encode this CDR3 too. The chain combines TRBV5-1 with TRBJ2-1, with 7 nucleotides matching TRBD1. The CDR3 runs to 15 residues. With V trimmed by 0 bases and J by 4 bases, 4 bases remained unmatched. Germline CDR1 reads SGHRS; CDR2 reads YFSETQ. The CDR3 is CASSLEGQPYNEQFF. The CDR3, as DNA: TGCGCCAGCAGCTTGGAGGGACAGCCTTACAATGAGCAGTTCTTC.

This chain links TRBV6-4 with TRBJ2-3; a possible D gene is TRBD1 (7 bases). V was clipped by 1 base and J by 5 bases, with 16 bases between them. CDR1 and CDR2 (germline): MRHNA, SNTAGT. This CDR3 contains 16 residues. Written as DNA, the CDR3 is TGTGCCAGCAGTGACTACCCGGGGCAGGGGGGAGATACGCAGTATTTT. Its translation is CASSDYPGQGGDTQYF.

The V call is TRBV10-3, the J call TRBJ1-5; maybe TRBD1 (6 bases). V lost 10 bases and J 3 bases, leaving 13 bases between the germline ends. Germline V gene lookup returns CDR1 ENHRY and CDR2 SYGVKD. This CDR3 spans 13 amino acids. The CDR3 sequence: CATGGGINQPQHF. The CDR3 region has the DNA TGTGCCACCGGGGGGGGCATCAATCAGCCCCAGCATTTT.

This chain connects TRBV6-1 to TRBJ2-7; a possible D gene is TRBD2 (6 bases). Per the germline V gene, CDR1 is MNHNS and CDR2 is SASEGT. This CDR3 contains 15 residues. V was cut by 6 bases and J by 3 bases, with 18 bases left in between. CDR3 bases: TGTGCCAGCAGGGAAAGGGTGGGACTGCGCTACGAGCAGTACTTC. It codes for CASRERVGLRYEQYF.

V usage is TRBV5-1 and J usage is TRBJ2-3; D possibly corresponds to TRBD1 (5 bases). V lost 5 bases to trimming and J lost 0 bases, with 7 bases between them. This CDR3 has 13 residues. The germline gives CDR1 SGHRS, CDR2 YFSETQ. This chain's CDR3 is CASRAGSTDTQYF. DNA of the CDR3: TGCGCCAGCAGGGCAGGGAGCACAGATACGCAGTATTTT.

A note on this clone: Other DNA sequences from this sample encode an identical CDR3 as well. The CDR3 region is CASSPEGATNEKLFF. The CDR3 region has the DNA TGTGCCAGCAGTCCGGAGGGTGCAACTAATGAAAAACTGTTTTTT. V and J are TRBV6-5 and TRBJ1-4; D call uncertain. Trimming removed 5 bases from V and 0 bases from J, with 10 bases in between. Germline CDR1 reads MNHEY; CDR2 reads SVGAGI. The CDR3 runs to 15 residues.

V gene TRBV6-1 combines with J gene TRBJ1-4, with TRBD1 as a possible D gene (6 bases). The CDR3 length is 18 residues. V shed 2 bases and J shed 8 bases, with 24 bases lying between them. Per the germline V gene, CDR1 is MNHNS and CDR2 is SASEGT. CDR3: CASSELRRGGSLEEKLFF. The CDR3, as DNA: TGTGCCAGCAGTGAACTAAGACGAGGGGGATCGTTAGAGGAAAAACTGTTTTTT.

The V gene is TRBV5-1, the J gene TRBJ2-6; 7 positions agree with TRBD1. Germline V gene sequence: CDR1 SGHRS, CDR2 YFSETQ. V was clipped by 6 bases and J by 2 bases; unmatched bases: 5. This CDR3 is built from 15 residues. The CDR3 coding sequence is TGCGCCAGCACCCCAGGGGGAGCTGGGGCCAACGTCCTGACTTTC. This translates into CASTPGGAGANVLTF.

The table lists this clone with a count of one. This specimen includes other DNA sequences encoding the same CDR3. The chain has TRBV6-6 and TRBJ1-4; D is undetermined. The CDR3 is 15 amino acids. V shed 3 bases and J shed 0 bases, with 8 bases lying between them. In germline, CDR1 is MNHNY, CDR2 SVGAGI (reference sequence). The CDR3 reads CASSYLGATNEKLFF. The CDR3 bases are TGTGCCAGCAGTTATCTGGGAGCAACTAATGAAAAACTGTTTTTT.

As concerns this clone: Other DNA sequences in this specimen translate into the identical CDR3. The CDR3 DNA is TGTGCCTGGAGTTCACAGGGCACCGGGGAGCTGTTTTTT. Translated, it gives CAWSSQGTGELFF. The V gene is TRBV30, the J gene TRBJ2-2, with a tentative D call TRBD1 (6 bases). V gave up 2 bases and J gave up 4 bases, with 8 bases separating them. The CDR3 extends over 13 amino acids. Looked up from germline, CDR1 is GTSNPN and CDR2 is SVGIG (reference sequence).

The chain uses TRBV4-1 and TRBJ1-2; a possible D gene is TRBD1 (5 bases). CDR1 and CDR2 from the germline V gene are MGHRA and YSYEKL. CDR3 size: 15 residues. Trimming took off 1 base at V and 5 bases at J, with 14 bases between the two ends. CDR3 sequence: CASSQAGLGGYGYTF. CDR3 DNA sequence: TGCGCCAGCAGCCAAGCCGGACTTGGGGGATATGGCTACACCTTC.

The chain is built from TRBV11-3 and TRBJ2-2, with TRBD2 matching over 7 bases. The CDR3 totals 16 residues. V lost 5 bases, J lost 2 bases, and 8 bases stayed unmatched. Per the germline V gene, CDR1 is SGHNT and CDR2 is YENEEA. CDR3 nucleotide sequence: TGTGCCAGCAGCCGGGGAGGGACCTCAAACACCGGGGAGCTGTTTTTT. Amino acids: CASSRGGTSNTGELFF.

The chain has TRBV9 and TRBJ2-1; TRBD1 aligns across 9 bases. The CDR3 runs to 16 residues. V was clipped by 4 bases and J by 5 bases; unmatched bases: 10. The germline gives CDR1 SGDLS, CDR2 YYNGEE. This chain's CDR3 is CASSPRQGDTNNEQFF. CDR3 in DNA: TGTGCCAGCAGCCCACGACAGGGGGACACGAACAATGAGCAGTTCTTC. Using reference TRBV9 and TRBJ2-1 for the parts outside the CDR3, the full variable domain is DSGVTQTPKHLITATGQRVTLRCSPRSGDLSVYWYQQSLDQGLQFLIQYYNGEERAKGNILERFSAQQFPDLHSELNLSSLELGDSALYFCASSPRQGDTNNEQFFGPGTRLTVL.

The chain recombines TRBV5-1 with TRBJ2-1; 11 bases are a match to TRBD2. The germline V gene has CDR1 SGHRS and CDR2 YFSETQ. V lost 0 bases to trimming and J lost 4 bases; unmatched junction nucleotides: 9. The CDR3 covers 18 residues. The CDR3 DNA reads TGCGCCAGCAGCTTGGCCACCCCGACTAGCGGGATTTACAATGAGCAGTTCTTC. This sequence encodes CASSLATPTSGIYNEQFF.